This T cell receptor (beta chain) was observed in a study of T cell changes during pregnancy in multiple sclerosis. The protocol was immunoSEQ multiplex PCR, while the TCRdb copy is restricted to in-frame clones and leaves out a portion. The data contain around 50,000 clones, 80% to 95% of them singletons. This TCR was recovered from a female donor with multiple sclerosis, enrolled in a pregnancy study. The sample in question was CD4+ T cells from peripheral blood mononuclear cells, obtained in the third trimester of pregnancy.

The CDR3 bases are TGTGCCAGTAGTATGGGGGCCCTGAGCAATCAGCCCCAGCATTTT. It yields the protein CASSMGALSNQPQHF. The V call is TRBV19, the J call TRBJ1-5, with D perhaps TRBD1 (6 bases). Trimming cost V 3 bases and J 1 base, with 10 bases left between them. Germline-derived CDR1 and CDR2 are LNHDA and SQIVND (reference sequence). This CDR3 is 15 amino acids long. Full variable domain (rest looked up from reference TRBV19 and TRBJ1-5): DGGITQSPKYLFRKEGQNVTLSCEQNLNHDAMYWYRQDPGQGLRLIYYSQIVNDFQKGDIAEGYSVSREKKESFPLTVTSAQKNPTAFYLCASSMGALSNQPQHFGDGTRLSIL.